Sequencing of this TCR beta chain was carried out in a study of beta chain features in type 1 diabetes. The study reverse transcribed the entire isolated RNA, so it sequenced expressed TCRB transcripts. Profiled with immunoSEQ multiplex PCR; TCRdb holds only in-frame clones, not every one. This sample has 810,000 or so clones; roughly a sixth occur once, and the top ten carry about 0.02%. Study observations and caveats: There were fewer insertions and more deletions at the VDJ junctions of type 1 diabetes patients. Any HLA effect on TCRB rearrangement was left unresolved by small sub-analyses.

This clone occurred a few times. Its antigen is currently unknown. V dropped 3 bases and J dropped 4 bases, with 15 bases sitting between them. Germline assignment: CDR1 MDHEN and CDR2 SYDVKM. The CDR3 runs to 16 residues. The TCR was taken from a woman between 18 and 29 years old in good health. The sequencing input was naive CD4+ T cells from blood. This chain joins TRBV28 and TRBJ2-2, with TRBD2 as a possible D gene (6 bases). The CDR3 sequence: CASSFSGTPSTGELFF. Written as DNA, the CDR3 is TGTGCCAGCAGTTTTTCCGGGACTCCGTCCACCGGGGAGCTGTTTTTT.